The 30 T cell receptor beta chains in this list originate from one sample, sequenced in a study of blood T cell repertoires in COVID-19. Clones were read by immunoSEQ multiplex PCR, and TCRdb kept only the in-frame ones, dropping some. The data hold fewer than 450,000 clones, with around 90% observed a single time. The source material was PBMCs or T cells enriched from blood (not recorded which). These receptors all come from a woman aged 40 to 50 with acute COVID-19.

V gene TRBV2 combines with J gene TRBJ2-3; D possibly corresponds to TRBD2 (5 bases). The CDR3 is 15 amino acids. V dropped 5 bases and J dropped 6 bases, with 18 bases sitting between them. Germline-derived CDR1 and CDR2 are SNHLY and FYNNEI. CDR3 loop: CASSQRIIGGDTQYF. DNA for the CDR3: TGTGCCAGCAGTCAGCGGATTATTGGTGGGGATACGCAGTATTTT.

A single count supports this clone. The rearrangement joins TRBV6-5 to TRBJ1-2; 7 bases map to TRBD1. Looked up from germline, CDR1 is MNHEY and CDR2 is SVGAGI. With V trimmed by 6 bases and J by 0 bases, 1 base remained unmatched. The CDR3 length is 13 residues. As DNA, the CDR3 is TGTGCCAGCAGGGGGACAGCTAACTATGGCTACACCTTC. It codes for CASRGTANYGYTF.

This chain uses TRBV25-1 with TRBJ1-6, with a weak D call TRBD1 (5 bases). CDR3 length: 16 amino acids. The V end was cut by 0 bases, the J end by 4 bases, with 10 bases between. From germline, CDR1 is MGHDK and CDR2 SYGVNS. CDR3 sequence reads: CASSEYKTVYNSPLHF. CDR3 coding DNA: TGTGCCAGCAGTGAATACAAGACAGTGTATAATTCACCCCTCCACTTT.

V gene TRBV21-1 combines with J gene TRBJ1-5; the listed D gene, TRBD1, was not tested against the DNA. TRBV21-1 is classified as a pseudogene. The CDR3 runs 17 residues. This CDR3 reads CASSKVATGGDYQPQHF. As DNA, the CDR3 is TGTGCCAGCAGCAAAGTGGCGACAGGGGGTGATTATCAGCCCCAGCATTTT.

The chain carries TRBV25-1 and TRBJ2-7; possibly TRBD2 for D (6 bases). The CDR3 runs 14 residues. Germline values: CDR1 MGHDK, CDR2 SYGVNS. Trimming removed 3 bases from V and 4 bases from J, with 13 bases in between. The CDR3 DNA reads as TGTGCCAGCAGTGAGTCTGCGGGGATGTACGAGCAGTACTTC. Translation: CASSESAGMYEQYF.

The chain's CDR3 is CSARATEAFF. The CDR3, as DNA: TGCAGTGCTAGAGCAACTGAAGCTTTCTTT. The genes are TRBV20-1 and TRBJ1-1; D unresolved. Trimming stripped 1 base from V and 5 bases from J, with 2 bases between. This CDR3 spans 10 amino acids. Germline values: CDR1 DFQATT, CDR2 SNEGSKA (reference sequence).

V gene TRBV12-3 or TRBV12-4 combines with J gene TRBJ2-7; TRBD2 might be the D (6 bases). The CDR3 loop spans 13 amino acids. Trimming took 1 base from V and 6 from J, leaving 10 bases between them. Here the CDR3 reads CASSLGGVGEQYF. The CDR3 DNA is TGTGCCAGCAGTTTAGGGGGGGTCGGCGAGCAGTACTTC.

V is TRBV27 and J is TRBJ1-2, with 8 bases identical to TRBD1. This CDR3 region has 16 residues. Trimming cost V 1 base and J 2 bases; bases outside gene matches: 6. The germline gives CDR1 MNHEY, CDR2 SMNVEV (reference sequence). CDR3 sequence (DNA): TGTGCCAGCAGTTTATTAGGACAGGGACCCAACTATGGCTACACCTTC. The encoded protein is CASSLLGQGPNYGYTF.

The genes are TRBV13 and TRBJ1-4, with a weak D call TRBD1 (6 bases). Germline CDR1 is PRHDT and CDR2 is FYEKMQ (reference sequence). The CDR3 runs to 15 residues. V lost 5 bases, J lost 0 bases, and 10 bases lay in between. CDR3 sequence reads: CASSMGHPTNEKLFF. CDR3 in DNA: TGTGCCAGCAGCATGGGACACCCAACTAATGAAAAACTGTTTTTT.

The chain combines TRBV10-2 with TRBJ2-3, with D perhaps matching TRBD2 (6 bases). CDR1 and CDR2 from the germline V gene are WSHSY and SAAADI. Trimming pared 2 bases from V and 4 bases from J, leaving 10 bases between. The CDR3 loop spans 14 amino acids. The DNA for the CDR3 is TGCGCCAGCAGTGAGAGGAGGAGGGCAGATACGCAGTATTTT. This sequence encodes CASSERRRADTQYF.

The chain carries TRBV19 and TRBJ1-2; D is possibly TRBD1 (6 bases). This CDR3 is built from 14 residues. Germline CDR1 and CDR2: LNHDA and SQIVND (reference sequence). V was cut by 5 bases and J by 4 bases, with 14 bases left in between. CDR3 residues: CASSFDRPGYGYTF. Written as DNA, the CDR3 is TGTGCCAGTAGTTTTGACAGGCCCGGCTATGGCTACACCTTC.

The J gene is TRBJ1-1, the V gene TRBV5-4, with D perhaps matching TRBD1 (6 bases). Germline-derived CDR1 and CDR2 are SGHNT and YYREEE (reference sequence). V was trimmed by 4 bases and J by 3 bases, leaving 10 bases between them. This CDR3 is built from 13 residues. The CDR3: CASSIGQYTEAFF. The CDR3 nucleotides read TGTGCCAGCAGCATTGGACAGTACACTGAAGCTTTCTTT.

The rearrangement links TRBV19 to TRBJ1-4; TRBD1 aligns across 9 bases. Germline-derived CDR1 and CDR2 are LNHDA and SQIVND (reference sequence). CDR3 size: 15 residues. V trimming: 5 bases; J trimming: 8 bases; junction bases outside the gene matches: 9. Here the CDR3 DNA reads TGTGCCAGTAGTGATGGGACAGGGAGAGACGAAAAACTGTTTTTT. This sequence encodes CASSDGTGRDEKLFF. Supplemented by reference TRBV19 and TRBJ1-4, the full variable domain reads DGGITQSPKYLFRKEGQNVTLSCEQNLNHDAMYWYRQDPGQGLRLIYYSQIVNDFQKGDIAEGYSVSREKKESFPLTVTSAQKNPTAFYLCASSDGTGRDEKLFFGSGTQLSVL.

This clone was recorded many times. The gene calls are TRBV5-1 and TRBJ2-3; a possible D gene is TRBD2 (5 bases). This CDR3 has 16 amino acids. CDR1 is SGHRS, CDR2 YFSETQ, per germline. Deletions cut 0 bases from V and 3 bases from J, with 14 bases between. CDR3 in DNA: TGCGCCAGCAGCTTGGCCCCGACGCGAGGGACAGATACGCAGTATTTT. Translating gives CASSLAPTRGTDTQYF.

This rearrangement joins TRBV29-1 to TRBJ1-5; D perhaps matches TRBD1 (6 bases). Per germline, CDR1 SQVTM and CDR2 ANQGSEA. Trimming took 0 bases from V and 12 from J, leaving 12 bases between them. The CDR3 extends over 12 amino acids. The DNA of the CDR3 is TGCAGCGTTGAAGAGGGTCAGGGGCGCCAGCATTTT. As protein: CSVEEGQGRQHF.

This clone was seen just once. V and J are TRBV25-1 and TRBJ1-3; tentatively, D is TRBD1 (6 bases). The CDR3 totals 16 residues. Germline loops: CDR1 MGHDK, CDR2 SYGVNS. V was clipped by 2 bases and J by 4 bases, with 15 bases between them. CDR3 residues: CASSELFGGSGNTIYF. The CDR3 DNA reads TGTGCCAGCAGTGAACTCTTTGGGGGCTCAGGAAACACCATATATTTT.

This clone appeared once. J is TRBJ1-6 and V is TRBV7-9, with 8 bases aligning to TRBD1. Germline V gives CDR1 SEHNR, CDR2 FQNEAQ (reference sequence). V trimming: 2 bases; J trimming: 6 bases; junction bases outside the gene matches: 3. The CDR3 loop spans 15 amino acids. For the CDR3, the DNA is TGTGCCAGCAGCTTAACAGGGGGGCGTAATTCACCCCTCCACTTT. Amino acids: CASSLTGGRNSPLHF.

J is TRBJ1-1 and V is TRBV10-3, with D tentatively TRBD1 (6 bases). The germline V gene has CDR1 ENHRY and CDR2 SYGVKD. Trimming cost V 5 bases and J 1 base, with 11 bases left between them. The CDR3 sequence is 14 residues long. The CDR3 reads CAISLRGQNTEAFF. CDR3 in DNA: TGTGCCATCAGTCTCAGGGGCCAGAACACTGAAGCTTTCTTT.

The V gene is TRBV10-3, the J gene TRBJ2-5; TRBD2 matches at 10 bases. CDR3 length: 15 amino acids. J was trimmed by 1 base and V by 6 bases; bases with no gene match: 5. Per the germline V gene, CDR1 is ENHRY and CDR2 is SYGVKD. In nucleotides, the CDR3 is TGTGCCATCAGCACTAGCGGGGTGAGCCAAGAGACCCAGTACTTC. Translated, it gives CAISTSGVSQETQYF.

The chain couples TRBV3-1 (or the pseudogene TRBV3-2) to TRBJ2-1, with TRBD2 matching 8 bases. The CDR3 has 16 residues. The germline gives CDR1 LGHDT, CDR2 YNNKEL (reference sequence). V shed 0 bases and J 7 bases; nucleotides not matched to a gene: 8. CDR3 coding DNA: TGTGCCAGCAGCCAAGATCCCAGCCCGGGGGGGAATGAGCAGTTCTTC. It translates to CASSQDPSPGGNEQFF.

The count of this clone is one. The CDR3 DNA reads TGTGCCAGCAGTTTATCTCCTTATAGCGGGGAGCTCTCGAACACCGGGGAGCTGTTTTTT. Encoded protein: CASSLSPYSGELSNTGELFF. The J gene is TRBJ2-2, the V gene TRBV27; TRBD2 aligns across 8 bases. This CDR3 comprises 20 residues. Trimming cost V 0 bases and J 0 bases; bases outside gene matches: 12. Germline-derived CDR1 and CDR2 are MNHEY and SMNVEV (reference sequence).

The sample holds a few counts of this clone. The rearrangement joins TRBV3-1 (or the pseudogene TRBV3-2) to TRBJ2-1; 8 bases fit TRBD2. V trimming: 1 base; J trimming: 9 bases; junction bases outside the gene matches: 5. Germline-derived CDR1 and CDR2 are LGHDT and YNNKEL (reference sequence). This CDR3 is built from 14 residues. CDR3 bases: TGTGCCAGCAGCCAAGTTCGGGAGGGGAGTGAGCAGTTCTTC. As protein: CASSQVREGSEQFF.

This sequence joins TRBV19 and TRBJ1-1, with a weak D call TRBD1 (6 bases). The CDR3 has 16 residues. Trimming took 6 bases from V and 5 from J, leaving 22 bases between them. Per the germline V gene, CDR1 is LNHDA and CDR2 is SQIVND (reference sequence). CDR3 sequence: CASSLQGIRWDTEAFF. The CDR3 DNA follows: TGTGCCAGTAGCCTACAGGGTATAAGGTGGGATACTGAAGCTTTCTTT.

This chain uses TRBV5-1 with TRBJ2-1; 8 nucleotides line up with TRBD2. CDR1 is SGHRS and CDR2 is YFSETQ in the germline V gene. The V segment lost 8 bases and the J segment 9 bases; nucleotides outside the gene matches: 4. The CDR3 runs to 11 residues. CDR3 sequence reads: CASRGGAEQFF. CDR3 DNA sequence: TGCGCCAGTCGGGGGGGAGCTGAGCAGTTCTTC.

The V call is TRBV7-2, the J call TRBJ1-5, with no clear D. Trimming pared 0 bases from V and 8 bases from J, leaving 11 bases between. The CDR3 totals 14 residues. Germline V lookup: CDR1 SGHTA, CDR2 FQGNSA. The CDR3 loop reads CASSLAGTSKPQHF. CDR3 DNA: TGTGCCAGCAGCTTAGCGGGCACCTCAAAGCCCCAGCATTTT.

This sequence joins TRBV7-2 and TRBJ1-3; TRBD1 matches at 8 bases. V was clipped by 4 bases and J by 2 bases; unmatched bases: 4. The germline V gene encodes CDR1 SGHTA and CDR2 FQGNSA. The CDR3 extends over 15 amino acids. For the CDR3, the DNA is TGTGCCAGCAGCTCAGACAGGGGACCTGGAAACACCATATATTTT. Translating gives CASSSDRGPGNTIYF.

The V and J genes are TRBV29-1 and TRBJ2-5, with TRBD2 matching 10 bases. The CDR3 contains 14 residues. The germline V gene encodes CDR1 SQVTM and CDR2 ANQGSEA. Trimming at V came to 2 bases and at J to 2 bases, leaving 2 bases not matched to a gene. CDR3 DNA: TGCAGCGTTGAAAGCGGGGGGGTTCAAGAGACCCAGTACTTC. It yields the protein CSVESGGVQETQYF.

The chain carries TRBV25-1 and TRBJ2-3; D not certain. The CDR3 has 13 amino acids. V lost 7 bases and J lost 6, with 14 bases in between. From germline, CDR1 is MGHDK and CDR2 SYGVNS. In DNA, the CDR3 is TGTGCCAGCAACCGAGACCACGGGGATACGCAGTATTTT. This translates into CASNRDHGDTQYF.

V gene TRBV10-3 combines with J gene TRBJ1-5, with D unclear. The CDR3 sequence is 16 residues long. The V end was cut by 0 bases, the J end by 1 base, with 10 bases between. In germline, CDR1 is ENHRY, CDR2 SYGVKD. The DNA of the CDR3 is TGTGCCATCAGTGAGTCTGCAGTTAAGAGCAATCAGCCCCAGCATTTT. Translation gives CAISESAVKSNQPQHF.

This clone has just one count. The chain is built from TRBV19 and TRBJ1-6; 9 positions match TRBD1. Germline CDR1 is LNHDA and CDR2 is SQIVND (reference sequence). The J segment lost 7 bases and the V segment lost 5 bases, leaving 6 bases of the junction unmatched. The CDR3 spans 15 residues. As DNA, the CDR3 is TGTGCCAGTAGTCGCGGACAGGGGTACAATTCACCCCTCCACTTT. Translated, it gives CASSRGQGYNSPLHF.